This TCR beta chain was captured in a study of OX40 agonist ivuxolimab in advanced cancers. Study-wide context: Patients receiving dose escalation had hepatocellular carcinoma, melanoma, renal cell or head and neck cancer.

Only in-frame clones appear in the TCRdb table, and some are missing; sequencing was by immunoSEQ multiplex PCR. The data show about 76,000 clones, over 75% seen once. Blood got drawn at baseline, again on cycle 4 day 1, and then on cycle 7 day 1. V lost 10 bases and J 5 bases, leaving 20 bases between the germline ends. The V gene's germline CDR1 is MNHNS and CDR2 SASEGT. The CDR3 extends over 15 amino acids. Sequencing used CD4+ or CD8+ T cells sorted from blood, obtained in a trial of the OX40 agonist ivuxolimab. This clonotype originated in an adult with an advanced solid tumor such as melanoma, head and neck, liver or kidney cancer. J is TRBJ1-4 and V is TRBV6-1; possible D gene TRBD1, 5 bases. The CDR3 DNA is TGTGCCACCGGGCGCGGGGGGAGGAAGAATGAAAAACTGTTTTTT. This sequence encodes CATGRGGRKNEKLFF.